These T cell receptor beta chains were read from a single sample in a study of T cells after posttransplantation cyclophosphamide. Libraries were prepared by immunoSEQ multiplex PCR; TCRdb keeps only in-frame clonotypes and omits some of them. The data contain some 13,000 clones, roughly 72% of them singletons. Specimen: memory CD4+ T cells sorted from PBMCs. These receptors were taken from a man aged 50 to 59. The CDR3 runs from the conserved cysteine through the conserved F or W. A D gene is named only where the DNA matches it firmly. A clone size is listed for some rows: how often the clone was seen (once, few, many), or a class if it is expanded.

CDR3aa: CASSVVPTGRNTIYF; CDR3nt: TGTGCCAGCAGCGTAGTACCGACAGGGAGAAACACCATATATTTT; d_gene: TRBD1; j_gene: TRBJ1-3; len: 15; abundance: -; v_gene: TRBV9
CDR3aa: CASSTRTSGSLETQYF; CDR3nt: TGTGCCAGCAGCACCCGGACTAGCGGGTCACTTGAGACCCAGTACTTC; d_gene: TRBD2; j_gene: TRBJ2-5; len: 16; abundance: few; v_gene: TRBV7-6
CDR3aa: CATSQFRGTGNTIYF; CDR3nt: TGTGCCACCAGCCAATTCAGGGGGACTGGAAACACCATATATTTT; d_gene: TRBD1; j_gene: TRBJ1-3; len: 15; abundance: -; v_gene: TRBV15
CDR3aa: CASSLGTSGISYEQYF; CDR3nt: TGTGCCAGCAGCTTAGGGACTAGCGGGATTTCCTACGAGCAGTACTTC; d_gene: TRBD2; j_gene: TRBJ2-7; len: 16; abundance: -; v_gene: TRBV7-8
CDR3aa: CASSLRPGGSSYNEQFF; CDR3nt: TGTGCCAGCAGCTTACGCCCGGGAGGGAGCTCCTACAATGAGCAGTTCTTC; d_gene: TRBD2; j_gene: TRBJ2-1; len: 17; abundance: once; v_gene: TRBV11-2
CDR3aa: CASSQALGGGASGTDTQYF; CDR3nt: TGTGCCAGCAGCCAAGCATTGGGCGGGGGGGCCTCTGGCACAGATACGCAGTATTTT; d_gene: TRBD2; j_gene: TRBJ2-3; len: 19; abundance: once; v_gene: TRBV4-2
CDR3aa: CASSESRGKVGNQPQHF; CDR3nt: TGCGCCAGCAGTGAGTCAAGGGGTAAGGTTGGCAATCAGCCCCAGCATTTT; d_gene: -; j_gene: TRBJ1-5; len: 17; abundance: -; v_gene: TRBV10-2
CDR3aa: CASSLGGQGRETQYF; CDR3nt: TGTGCCAGCAGTTTAGGCGGACAGGGGCGGGAGACCCAGTACTTC; d_gene: TRBD1; j_gene: TRBJ2-5; len: 15; abundance: -; v_gene: TRBV28
CDR3aa: CASSLISYDTSTSNYGYTF; CDR3nt: TGTGCCAGCAGCTTAATCTCCTATGACACATCAACTTCCAACTATGGCTACACCTTC; d_gene: -; j_gene: TRBJ1-2; len: 19; abundance: -; v_gene: TRBV7-3
CDR3aa: CSAARKETQYF; CDR3nt: TGCAGTGCCGCGAGGAAGGAGACCCAGTACTTC; d_gene: -; j_gene: TRBJ2-5; len: 11; abundance: -; v_gene: TRBV20-1
CDR3aa: CASVRDRGYQPQHF; CDR3nt: TGTGCTAGTGTCCGGGACAGGGGATATCAGCCCCAGCATTTT; d_gene: TRBD1; j_gene: TRBJ1-5; len: 14; abundance: -; v_gene: TRBV12-5
CDR3aa: CASSSRGGTQYF; CDR3nt: TGTGCCAGCAGTTCCCGGGGGGGGACCCAGTACTTC; d_gene: TRBD2; j_gene: TRBJ2-5; len: 12; abundance: -; v_gene: TRBV27
CDR3aa: CASSPGGRGISGEPQHF; CDR3nt: TGCGCCAGCTCACCAGGGGGTCGGGGGATTTCCGGAGAGCCCCAGCATTTT; d_gene: TRBD1; j_gene: TRBJ1-5; len: 17; abundance: -; v_gene: TRBV4-1
CDR3aa: CASRKLAGRYEQYF; CDR3nt: TGTGCCAGCAGAAAACTAGCGGGACGGTACGAGCAGTACTTC; d_gene: TRBD2; j_gene: TRBJ2-7; len: 14; abundance: once; v_gene: TRBV11-1
CDR3aa: CATSSERTSGYEQYF; CDR3nt: TGTGCCACCAGCAGCGAGAGGACTAGCGGTTACGAGCAGTACTTC; d_gene: TRBD2; j_gene: TRBJ2-7; len: 15; abundance: -; v_gene: TRBV15
CDR3aa: CASTPPGQHSYNEQFF; CDR3nt: TGTGCCAGCACCCCCCCGGGACAGCACTCCTACAATGAGCAGTTCTTC; d_gene: TRBD1; j_gene: TRBJ2-1; len: 16; abundance: -; v_gene: TRBV5-4
CDR3aa: CASSQSAGTEAFF; CDR3nt: TGCGCCAGCAGCCAATCGGCGGGCACTGAAGCTTTCTTT; d_gene: -; j_gene: TRBJ1-1; len: 13; abundance: -; v_gene: TRBV5-1
CDR3aa: CASSYRTNSPRGYTF; CDR3nt: TGTGCCAGTAGTTACAGGACAAATTCCCCCAGGGGCTACACCTTC; d_gene: -; j_gene: TRBJ1-2; len: 15; abundance: -; v_gene: TRBV19
CDR3aa: CASSYSISGEQF; CDR3nt: TGTGCCAGCAGTTACTCGATTTCGGGAGAACAGTTC; d_gene: -; j_gene: TRBJ2-7; len: 12; abundance: few; v_gene: TRBV6-6
CDR3aa: CATSRGRANTGELFF; CDR3nt: TGTGCCACCAGCAGAGGACGGGCGAACACCGGGGAGCTGTTTTTT; d_gene: -; j_gene: TRBJ2-2; len: 15; abundance: -; v_gene: TRBV15
CDR3aa: CAILLAGTYSYEQYF; CDR3nt: TGTGCCATCCTTTTAGCGGGAACCTACTCCTACGAGCAGTACTTC; d_gene: TRBD2; j_gene: TRBJ2-7; len: 15; abundance: -; v_gene: TRBV6-5
CDR3aa: CASSQESGGAFYEQYF; CDR3nt: TGTGCCAGCAGCCAAGAAAGCGGGGGGGCTTTCTACGAGCAGTACTTC; d_gene: TRBD2; j_gene: TRBJ2-7; len: 16; abundance: -; v_gene: TRBV4-2
CDR3aa: CASRLAGDTGELFF; CDR3nt: TGTGCCAGCAGACTAGCGGGAGACACCGGGGAGCTGTTTTTT; d_gene: TRBD2; j_gene: TRBJ2-2; len: 14; abundance: -; v_gene: TRBV7-3
CDR3aa: CASSPTGMNTEAFF; CDR3nt: TGCGCCAGCAGCCCTACAGGGATGAACACTGAAGCTTTCTTT; d_gene: -; j_gene: TRBJ1-1; len: 14; abundance: -; v_gene: TRBV4-1
CDR3aa: CASSLQDRGPGYTF; CDR3nt: TGTGCCAGCAGCTTACAAGACAGGGGACCTGGCTACACCTTC; d_gene: TRBD1; j_gene: TRBJ1-2; len: 14; abundance: -; v_gene: TRBV5-5
CDR3aa: CASSSPGGLLTDTQYF; CDR3nt: TGTGCCAGCAGTTCCCCCGGGGGACTCCTCACAGATACGCAGTATTTT; d_gene: -; j_gene: TRBJ2-3; len: 16; abundance: few; v_gene: TRBV27
CDR3aa: CASSLGQGRFNTEAFF; CDR3nt: TGTGCCAGCAGCCTCGGACAGGGGAGATTTAACACTGAAGCTTTCTTT; d_gene: TRBD1; j_gene: TRBJ1-1; len: 16; abundance: once; v_gene: TRBV7-8
CDR3aa: CAWSVKGEYF; CDR3nt: TGTGCCTGGAGTGTAAAGGGGGAGTACTTC; d_gene: -; j_gene: TRBJ2-7; len: 10; abundance: -; v_gene: TRBV30
CDR3aa: CASGKEGLRGDTQYF; CDR3nt: TGTGCCAGCGGAAAGGAGGGCCTACGGGGAGATACGCAGTATTTT; d_gene: -; j_gene: TRBJ2-3; len: 15; abundance: -; v_gene: TRBV9
CDR3aa: CASSRNAPLGATNEKLFF; CDR3nt: TGTGCCAGCAGCCGAAACGCTCCCCTAGGGGCAACTAATGAAAAACTGTTTTTT; d_gene: -; j_gene: TRBJ1-4; len: 18; abundance: -; v_gene: TRBV7-8
CDR3aa: CASSLGRGQPQHF; CDR3nt: TGTGCCAGCAGCTTAGGGAGGGGTCAGCCCCAGCATTTT; d_gene: -; j_gene: TRBJ1-5; len: 13; abundance: -; v_gene: TRBV7-2
CDR3aa: CASSQDIYGYTF; CDR3nt: TGTGCCAGCAGCCAAGACATCTATGGCTACACCTTC; d_gene: -; j_gene: TRBJ1-2; len: 12; abundance: -; v_gene: TRBV4-2
CDR3aa: CAWRGTGVSSYNEQFF; CDR3nt: TGTGCCTGGAGAGGTACGGGGGTAAGCTCCTACAATGAGCAGTTCTTC; d_gene: -; j_gene: TRBJ2-1; len: 16; abundance: -; v_gene: TRBV30
CDR3aa: CASSQFAQTSYEQYF; CDR3nt: TGTGCCAGCAGCCAATTCGCACAGACCTCCTACGAGCAGTACTTC; d_gene: -; j_gene: TRBJ2-7; len: 15; abundance: -; v_gene: TRBV4-2
CDR3aa: CASSEDRPLSYEQYF; CDR3nt: TGTGCCAGCAGTGAAGATCGTCCCCTCTCCTACGAGCAGTACTTC; d_gene: -; j_gene: TRBJ2-7; len: 15; abundance: -; v_gene: TRBV2
CDR3aa: CASSSQTGGSDSPLHF; CDR3nt: TGCGCCAGCAGCTCGCAGACAGGGGGGAGTGATTCACCCCTCCACTTT; d_gene: TRBD1; j_gene: TRBJ1-6; len: 16; abundance: -; v_gene: TRBV5-1
CDR3aa: CAISESTGTGSGANVLTF; CDR3nt: TGTGCCATCAGTGAGTCGACTGGGACAGGGTCTGGGGCCAACGTCCTGACTTTC; d_gene: TRBD1; j_gene: TRBJ2-6; len: 18; abundance: -; v_gene: TRBV10-3
CDR3aa: CASTPRGYYGYTF; CDR3nt: TGTGCCAGCACCCCACGGGGGTACTATGGCTACACCTTC; d_gene: -; j_gene: TRBJ1-2; len: 13; abundance: -; v_gene: TRBV5-4
CDR3aa: CASSPQGGSYEQYF; CDR3nt: TGTGCCAGCAGCCCGCAGGGCGGTTCCTACGAGCAGTACTTC; d_gene: -; j_gene: TRBJ2-7; len: 14; abundance: -; v_gene: TRBV9
CDR3aa: CASSLLGTSVGTQYF; CDR3nt: TGTGCCAGCAGCTTATTGGGGACTAGCGTGGGTACGCAGTATTTT; d_gene: TRBD2; j_gene: TRBJ2-3; len: 15; abundance: once; v_gene: TRBV7-2